This T cell receptor beta chain came from a study of blood T cell repertoires in COVID-19. Study-level background: Collection of acute and convalescent COVID-19 samples took place in the United States, Italy and Spain.

Measured with immunoSEQ multiplex PCR; TCRdb has only the in-frame clones, and not every one. The data show hundreds of thousands of clones, with approximately 83% seen just once and roughly 2.1% held by the top ten. The CDR3 has 15 amino acids. The V and J ends lost 1 base and 10 bases respectively, with 14 bases between them. Germline V CDR1 and CDR2: SEHNR, FQNEAQ (reference sequence). The V and J genes are TRBV7-9 and TRBJ1-6; D gene uncertain. The clonotype comes from a woman in her 30s who had recovered from COVID-19. Sample: peripheral blood. In DNA form, the CDR3 reads TGTGCCAGCAGCTTAGTTGTCTCCAGCGGGTCACCCCTCCACTTT. Translation: CASSLVVSSGSPLHF. Drawing the rest from reference TRBV7-9 and TRBJ1-6, the complete variable domain is DTGVSQNPRHKITKRGQNVTFRCDPISEHNRLYWYRQTLGQGPEFLTYFQNEAQLEKSRLLSDRFSAERPKGSFSTLEIQRTEQGDSAMYLCASSLVVSSGSPLHFGNGTRLTVT.